The 4 T cell receptor beta chains listed next were all sequenced from one sample in a study of radiotherapy plus CTLA-4 blockade in lung cancer. The table came from immunoSEQ multiplex PCR; TCRdb's copy has only in-frame clones and leaves some out. The sample holds about 59,000 clones, 82% seen once. Source: peripheral blood, taken from a patient treated with radiotherapy plus ipilimumab. These receptors were obtained from a human donor with non-small cell lung cancer whose response to radiotherapy plus ipilimumab could not be evaluated.

The chain uses TRBV9 and TRBJ2-3; the D is unclear. CDR3 length equals 15 residues. Looked up from germline, CDR1 is SGDLS and CDR2 is YYNGEE. V lost 3 bases and J lost 1, with 12 bases in between. Here the CDR3 DNA reads TGTGCCAGCAGCGCCCAGTCGCCCGGCACAGATACGCAGTATTTT. Amino acid sequence: CASSAQSPGTDTQYF.

The chain recombines TRBV5-1 with TRBJ2-5, with D maybe TRBD1 (7 bases). Germline V gene sequence: CDR1 SGHRS, CDR2 YFSETQ. The length of the CDR3 is 14 residues. Trimming left V 2 bases short and J 5 bases short, with 13 bases between. Here the CDR3 reads CASSFRGDGETQYF. The CDR3 DNA reads TGCGCCAGCAGCTTCAGGGGGGACGGGGAGACCCAGTACTTC.

This chain links TRBV7-9 with TRBJ2-7, with a weak D call TRBD2 (6 bases). The CDR3 extends over 13 amino acids. The germline V gene has CDR1 SEHNR and CDR2 FQNEAQ (reference sequence). V was cut by 8 bases and J by 7 bases, with 18 bases left in between. The CDR3 reads CASGVGAGWEQYF. The CDR3 bases are TGTGCCAGCGGGGTAGGGGCGGGATGGGAGCAGTACTTC.

The rearrangement links TRBV7-9 to TRBJ2-7, with D unresolved. Germline V gene sequence: CDR1 SEHNR, CDR2 FQNEAQ (reference sequence). V lost 4 bases to trimming and J lost 3 bases, with 7 bases between them. This CDR3 is built from 12 residues. CDR3 residues: CASSSVIYEQYF. The CDR3, as DNA: TGTGCCAGCAGCTCCGTAATCTACGAGCAGTACTTC.